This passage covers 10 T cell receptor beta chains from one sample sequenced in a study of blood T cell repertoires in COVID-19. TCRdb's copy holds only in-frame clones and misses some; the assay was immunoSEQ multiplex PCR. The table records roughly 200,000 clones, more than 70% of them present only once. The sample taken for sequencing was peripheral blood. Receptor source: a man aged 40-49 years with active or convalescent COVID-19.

CDR3 in DNA: TGCGCCAGCAGCTTGGTAAGCGGGGCAAGCTCCTACAATGAGCAGTTCTTC. It codes for CASSLVSGASSYNEQFF. The chain is built from TRBV5-1 and TRBJ2-1; TRBD2 agrees at 7 bases. The junction had 6 bases not matched to a gene; V was cut back by 0 bases and J by 0 bases. Germline CDR1 reads SGHRS; CDR2 reads YFSETQ. The CDR3 is 17 amino acids.

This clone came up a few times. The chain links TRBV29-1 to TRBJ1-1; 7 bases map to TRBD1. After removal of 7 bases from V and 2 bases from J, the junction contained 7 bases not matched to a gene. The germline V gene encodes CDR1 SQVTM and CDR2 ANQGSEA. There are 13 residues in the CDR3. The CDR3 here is CSGTDRPNTEAFF. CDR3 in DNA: TGCAGCGGGACGGACAGGCCCAACACTGAAGCTTTCTTT.

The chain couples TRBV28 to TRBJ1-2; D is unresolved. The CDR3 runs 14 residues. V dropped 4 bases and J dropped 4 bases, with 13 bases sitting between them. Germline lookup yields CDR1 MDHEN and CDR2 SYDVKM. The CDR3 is CASSSILKFYGYTF. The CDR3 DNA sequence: TGTGCCAGCAGTTCAATACTGAAATTCTATGGCTACACCTTC.

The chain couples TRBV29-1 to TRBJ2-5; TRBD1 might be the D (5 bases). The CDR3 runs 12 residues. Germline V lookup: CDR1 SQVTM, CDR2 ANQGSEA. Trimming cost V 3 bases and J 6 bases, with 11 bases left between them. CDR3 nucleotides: TGCAGCGTTGAGCAGGGCGGAAAGACCCAGTACTTC. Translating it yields CSVEQGGKTQYF.

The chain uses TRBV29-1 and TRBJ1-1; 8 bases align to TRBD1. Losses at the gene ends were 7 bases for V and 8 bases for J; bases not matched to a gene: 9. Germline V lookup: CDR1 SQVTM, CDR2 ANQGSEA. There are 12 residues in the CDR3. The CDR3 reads CSAPTWTGEAFF. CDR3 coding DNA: TGCAGCGCACCCACCTGGACAGGGGAAGCTTTCTTT.

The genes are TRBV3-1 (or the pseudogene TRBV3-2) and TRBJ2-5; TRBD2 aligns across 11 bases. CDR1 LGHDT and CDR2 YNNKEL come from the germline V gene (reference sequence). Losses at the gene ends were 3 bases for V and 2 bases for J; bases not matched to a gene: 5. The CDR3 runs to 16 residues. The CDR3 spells CASSQGLAEPQETQYF. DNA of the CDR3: TGTGCCAGCAGCCAGGGACTAGCGGAGCCGCAAGAGACCCAGTACTTC.

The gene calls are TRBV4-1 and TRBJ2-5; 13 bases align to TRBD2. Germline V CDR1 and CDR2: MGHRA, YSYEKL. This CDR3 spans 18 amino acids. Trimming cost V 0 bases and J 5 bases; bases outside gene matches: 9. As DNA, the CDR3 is TGCGCCAGCAGCCAAGAACTAGCGGGAGGGCCCATCCTCGAGACCCAGTACTTC. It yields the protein CASSQELAGGPILETQYF.

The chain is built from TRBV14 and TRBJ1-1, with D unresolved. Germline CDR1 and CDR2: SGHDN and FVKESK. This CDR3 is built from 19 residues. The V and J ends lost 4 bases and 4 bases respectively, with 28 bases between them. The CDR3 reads CASSPRLAFRPSRGTEAFF. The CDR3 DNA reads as TGTGCCAGCAGCCCCCGGCTAGCCTTCCGACCGTCCCGGGGCACTGAAGCTTTCTTT.

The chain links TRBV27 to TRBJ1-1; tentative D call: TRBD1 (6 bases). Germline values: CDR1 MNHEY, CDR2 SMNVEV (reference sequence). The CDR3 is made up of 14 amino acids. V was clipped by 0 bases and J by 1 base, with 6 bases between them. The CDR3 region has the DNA TGTGCCAGCAGTTTATCGGACAGGAACACTGAAGCTTTCTTT. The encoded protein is CASSLSDRNTEAFF.

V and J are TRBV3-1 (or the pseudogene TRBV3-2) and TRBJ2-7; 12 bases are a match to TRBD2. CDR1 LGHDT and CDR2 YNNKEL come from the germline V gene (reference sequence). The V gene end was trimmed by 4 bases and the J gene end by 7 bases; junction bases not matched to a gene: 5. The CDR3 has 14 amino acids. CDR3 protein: CASSPGLAGQEQYF. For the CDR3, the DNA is TGTGCCAGCAGCCCAGGACTAGCGGGGCAGGAGCAGTACTTC.